One sample yielded the 8 T cell receptor beta chains listed below, sequenced in a study of shared clonotypes between healthy human individuals. Method: immunoSEQ multiplex PCR; TCRdb's copy keeps in-frame clones and lacks some. This sample has 850,000 to 1,200,000 clones, with 75% found just once. What was sequenced was memory CD4+ T cells sorted from blood. Subset in this sample: CD45RA-negative fraction. Every receptor here comes from a man aged 18 to 29 in good health.

This clone appeared once. The rearrangement joins TRBV5-8 to TRBJ2-7; TRBD1 aligns across 7 bases. J lost 3 bases, V lost 3 bases, and 9 bases had no gene match. This CDR3 is built from 15 residues. Germline values: CDR1 SGHTS, CDR2 YDEGEE. The CDR3 DNA reads as TGTGCCAGCAGCTACACCGGGACAGTACACTACGAGCAGTACTTC. Its protein product is CASSYTGTVHYEQYF.

The rearrangement links TRBV30 to TRBJ2-3, with D possibly being TRBD1 or TRBD2 (5 bases each). Germline V gives CDR1 GTSNPN, CDR2 SVGIG (reference sequence). Trimming removed 3 bases from V and 4 bases from J, with 11 bases in between. The CDR3 runs to 13 residues. DNA for the CDR3: TGTGCCTGGAGCTTGGGACGTGCAGATACGCAGTATTTT. It translates to CAWSLGRADTQYF.

This clone was seen only once. The V gene is TRBV4-1, the J gene TRBJ2-7, with D hard to call. Germline V gives CDR1 MGHRA, CDR2 YSYEKL. The CDR3 spans 16 residues. V lost 4 bases and J 1 base, leaving 17 bases between the germline ends. The CDR3 coding sequence is TGCGCCAGCAGCCTCCAAGGCCTAACCTCTTCCTACGAGCAGTACTTC. This encodes CASSLQGLTSSYEQYF.

Note on this clone: This same CDR3 is encoded by further DNA sequences in the sample. The V gene is TRBV18, the J gene TRBJ1-2; TRBD1 is a possible D gene (6 bases). V gave up 2 bases and J gave up 2 bases, with 6 bases separating them. CDR1 and CDR2 (germline): KGHSH, LQKENI. The CDR3 covers 13 residues. The CDR3 spells CASSPDRNYGYTF. In nucleotides, the CDR3 is TGTGCCAGCTCACCAGACAGGAACTATGGCTACACCTTC.

The rearrangement links TRBV27 to TRBJ1-3; D is unclear. V dropped 5 bases and J dropped 4 bases, with 9 bases sitting between them. The CDR3 contains 13 residues. Germline CDR1 and CDR2: MNHEY and SMNVEV (reference sequence). The CDR3 region is CASSQRAGNTIYF. The CDR3, as DNA: TGTGCCAGCAGTCAGAGGGCGGGAAACACCATATATTTT.

This chain links TRBV4-1 with TRBJ2-5; D unresolved. CDR1 and CDR2 from the germline V gene are MGHRA and YSYEKL. The CDR3 consists of 14 residues. Trimming removed 1 base at V and 2 bases at J, with 8 bases between. CDR3 residues: CASSQVGLQETQYF. CDR3 DNA sequence: TGCGCCAGCAGCCAAGTGGGCCTGCAAGAGACCCAGTACTTC.

The CDR3 reads CASSMTGDFLFF. The CDR3 DNA sequence: TGTGCCAGTAGTATGACCGGGGACTTCTTGTTCTTC. The rearrangement links TRBV19 to TRBJ2-1, with a possible D match to TRBD2 (6 bases). Deletions cut 3 bases from V and 15 bases from J, with 15 bases between. The CDR3 totals 12 residues. Germline lookup yields CDR1 LNHDA and CDR2 SQIVND (reference sequence).

The CDR3 nucleotides read TGTGCCAGTAGTAGGGGGAGACAGGGCAGCTACGAGCAGTACTTC. Its protein product is CASSRGRQGSYEQYF. The rearrangement uses TRBV19 and TRBJ2-7; 7 bases are shared with TRBD1. CDR3 length: 15 amino acids. V lost 4 bases and J lost 3; bases outside the gene matches: 9. Germline assignment: CDR1 LNHDA and CDR2 SQIVND (reference sequence).